Each of the 5 T cell receptor beta chains below was sequenced from the same sample in a study of blood T cell repertoires in COVID-19. Some clones are missing from TCRdb's copy, which holds only in-frame ones; the method was immunoSEQ multiplex PCR. The table includes 250,000 to 300,000 clones, around 90% detected once. Sequencing was performed on PBMCs or T cells enriched from blood (not recorded which). All receptors derive from a woman in her forties who had recovered from COVID-19.

This clone was seen a few times. This chain links TRBV6-5 with TRBJ1-6; weak D call: TRBD1 (5 bases). In germline, CDR1 is MNHEY, CDR2 SVGAGI. This CDR3 contains 13 residues. Between the trimmed V and J ends, which lost 6 bases and 15 bases, there was a span of 18 bases. The CDR3 protein is CASSRNQIQGLHF. The CDR3, as DNA: TGTGCCAGCAGCCGAAACCAGATTCAGGGCCTCCACTTT.

The chain uses TRBV11-2 and TRBJ1-1; TRBD1 matches at 7 bases. The CDR3 runs 19 residues. V lost 1 base to trimming and J lost 1 base; unmatched junction nucleotides: 15. In germline, CDR1 is SGHAT, CDR2 FQNNGV. The DNA for the CDR3 is TGTGCCAGCAGCTTAGCCCCGACAGGGTCGGGTTCGAAGAACACTGAAGCTTTCTTT. It is translated as CASSLAPTGSGSKNTEAFF.

The chain combines TRBV6-5 with TRBJ1-1; D unclear. V was pared by 5 bases and J by 1 base, with 14 bases between. The germline gives CDR1 MNHEY, CDR2 SVGAGI. This CDR3 is 15 amino acids long. The CDR3 nucleotides read TGTGCCAGCAGTCTAGAGGGAAGGTCGAACACTGAAGCTTTCTTT. Translation gives CASSLEGRSNTEAFF.

V is TRBV5-4 and J is TRBJ1-2; a possible D gene is TRBD1 (5 bases). Per germline, CDR1 SGHNT and CDR2 YYREEE (reference sequence). This CDR3 is 14 amino acids long. Trimming pared 5 bases from V and 4 bases from J, leaving 15 bases between. CDR3 in DNA: TGTGCCAGCAGGGGGGAGGACCGAGTCTATGGCTACACCTTC. Translated, it gives CASRGEDRVYGYTF.

In the case of this clone: Other nucleotide sequences from this sample produce the same CDR3. The V gene is TRBV29-1, the J gene TRBJ1-1; perhaps TRBD1 as D (5 bases). The germline gives CDR1 SQVTM, CDR2 ANQGSEA. The V end was cut by 4 bases, the J end by 1 base, with 10 bases between. CDR3 size: 13 residues. CDR3 sequence reads: CSVVGQGNTEAFF. The CDR3 coding sequence is TGCAGCGTTGTAGGTCAGGGGAACACTGAAGCTTTCTTT.